What follows are 27 T cell receptor beta chains derived from one specimen sequenced in a study of T cell repertoires in cytomegalovirus infection (dated by TCRdb to between 2018 and 2020). The instrument was an Illumina HiSeq 1500. TCRdb passed the public sequencing reads through fastp at Q25 and MiXCR, retaining productive beta sequences. Each CDR3 protein gets just one entry, which takes the most common genes and DNA from the rows behind it. The sample yields 150,000 to 200,000 distinct CDR3 sequences; 28% were counted once. The biggest ten clones account for about 28% of the sample. Sequenced: PBMCs. The receptors stem from a human donor in good health (CMV status not recorded). Some clones in this sample may be carry-over from other donors' samples.

Ten or more counts support this clonotype. This sequence joins TRBV7-6 and TRBJ2-7; D gene uncertain. V dropped 0 bases and J dropped 1 base, with 10 bases sitting between them. This CDR3 contains 15 residues. The V gene's germline CDR1 is SGHVS and CDR2 FNYEAQ. The DNA of the CDR3 is TGTGCCAGCAGCTTAGCAGGGCCTAGGTCCTACGAGCAGTACTTC. It specifies CASSLAGPRSYEQYF.

This sequence joins TRBV2 and TRBJ2-5; TRBD2 agrees at 12 bases. CDR1 SNHLY and CDR2 FYNNEI come from the germline V gene. Trimming at V came to 4 bases and at J to 4 bases, leaving 19 bases not matched to a gene. There are 20 residues in the CDR3. The CDR3, as DNA: TGTGCCAGCAGTGGAAGTCGGTCTAGCGGGGGGGCGTCGGTGGGAGAGACCCAGTACTTC. Protein sequence: CASSGSRSSGGASVGETQYF. Full variable domain (rest looked up from reference TRBV2 and TRBJ2-5): EPEVTQTPSHQVTQMGQEVILRCVPISNHLYFYWYRQILGQKVEFLVSFYNNEISEKSEIFDDQFSVERPDGSNFTLKIRSTKLEDSAMYFCASSGSRSSGGASVGETQYFGPGTRLLVL.

The chain joins TRBV12-5 to TRBJ2-2; 7 nucleotides align to TRBD1. The ends lost 6 bases at V and 7 bases at J; junction bases unmatched: 8. The CDR3 contains 14 residues. Germline CDR1 LGHNT, CDR2 FRNRAP. CDR3 sequence: CASGTGQINGELFF. CDR3 in DNA: TGTGCTAGTGGGACGGGACAGATAAACGGGGAGCTGTTTTTT.

This clonotype was counted a few times. The chain employs TRBV12-5 and TRBJ2-2, with 9 bases identical to TRBD2. With 6 bases clipped from V and 5 bases from J, the junction kept 7 bases outside the gene matches. The CDR3 length is 15 residues. The germline V gene has CDR1 LGHNT and CDR2 FRNRAP. This CDR3 is CASGVAGGWTGELFF. The CDR3 DNA reads TGTGCTAGTGGCGTCGCGGGGGGGTGGACCGGGGAGCTGTTTTTT.

This clonotype has only a few counts. A read error may account for a junction end that differs from germline. The chain carries TRBV7-9 and TRBJ1-2, with unresolved D. This CDR3 comprises 14 residues. CDR1 and CDR2 from the germline V gene are SEHNR and FQNEAQ (reference sequence). The CDR3 nucleotides are TGTGCCAGCAGCCCCCTCCAAGTTAACTTTGGCTACACCTTC. It yields the protein CASSPLQVNFGYTF.

This chain links TRBV20-1 with TRBJ1-5, with 8 bases matching TRBD1. From germline, CDR1 is DFQATT and CDR2 SNEGSKA (reference sequence). V trimming: 5 bases; J trimming: 2 bases; junction bases outside the gene matches: 5. The CDR3 runs 14 residues. The CDR3 nucleotides are TGCAGTGCTCTCCAGGGGGCAGGCAATCAGCCCCAGCATTTT. This translates into CSALQGAGNQPQHF.

The rearrangement joins TRBV6-6 to TRBJ2-7, with no clear D. This CDR3 comprises 14 residues. Germline V lookup: CDR1 MNHNY, CDR2 SVGAGI (reference sequence). The V gene lost 2 bases and the J gene lost 0 bases, with 8 bases spanning the gap. CDR3 in DNA: TGTGCCAGCAGTTACGGGCGGTTCTCCTACGAGCAGTACTTC. Protein sequence: CASSYGRFSYEQYF.

The chain is built from TRBV12-3 or TRBV12-4 and TRBJ2-3; 7 bases map to TRBD2. This CDR3 spans 13 amino acids. J gave up 10 bases and V 1 base, and 5 bases lay outside the gene matches. CDR3 coding DNA: TGTGCCAGCAGTTTAGATCCCGCGGGGGCGCAGTATTTT. This sequence encodes CASSLDPAGAQYF.

This chain's CDR3 is CASSFSGEEQFF. CDR3 in DNA: TGTGCCAGCAGCTTCTCAGGGGAGGAGCAGTTCTTC. The chain recombines TRBV7-3 with TRBJ2-1; a possible D gene is TRBD1 (6 bases). The CDR3 totals 12 residues. Germline CDR1 and CDR2: SGHTA and FQGTGA. Trimming removed 3 bases at V and 10 bases at J, with 10 bases between.

The sample holds a few counts of this clonotype. The chain recombines TRBV4-1 with TRBJ2-4; D might be TRBD2 (6 bases). The CDR3 loop spans 15 amino acids. CDR1 is MGHRA, CDR2 YSYEKL, per germline. Trimming cost V 4 bases and J 8 bases, with 18 bases left between them. The CDR3, as DNA: TGCGCCAGCAGCCTACGACACCCCGGGGAGGACATTCAGTACTTC. As protein: CASSLRHPGEDIQYF.

This clonotype was counted at least ten times. This chain links TRBV7-8 with TRBJ1-2; 7 bases map to TRBD1. This CDR3 is built from 14 residues. V lost 1 base to trimming and J lost 8 bases; unmatched junction nucleotides: 7. Germline lookup yields CDR1 SGHVS and CDR2 FQNEAQ. CDR3 DNA sequence: TGTGCCAGCAGCTTAGGAGGGGGCGGGAAGGGCTACACCTTC. This sequence encodes CASSLGGGGKGYTF. The full variable domain, in which reference TRBV7-8 and TRBJ1-2 provide the parts outside the CDR3, is GAGVSQSPRYKVAKRGQDVALRCDPISGHVSLFWYQQALGQGPEFLTYFQNEAQLDKSGLPSDRFFAERPEGSVSTLKIQRTQQEDSAVYLCASSLGGGGKGYTFGSGTRLTVV.

This chain connects TRBV7-3 to TRBJ2-1; 8 bases line up with TRBD1. CDR3 length equals 13 residues. Per germline, CDR1 SGHTA and CDR2 FQGTGA. The V gene end was trimmed by 3 bases and the J gene end by 7 bases; junction bases not matched to a gene: 2. Here the CDR3 DNA reads TGTGCCAGCAGCTTGGGACAGGTTAATGAGCAGTTCTTC. Translating it yields CASSLGQVNEQFF.

The sample holds a few counts of this clonotype. The V and J genes are TRBV29-1 and TRBJ2-3, with D perhaps matching TRBD2 (6 bases). This CDR3 region has 13 residues. In germline, CDR1 is SQVTM, CDR2 ANQGSEA. Between the trimmed V and J ends, which lost 8 bases and 1 base, there was a span of 13 bases. The CDR3 here is CSLGGFGTDTQYF. CDR3 in DNA: TGCAGCCTAGGAGGGTTTGGCACAGATACGCAGTATTTT.

This clonotype was recorded a few times. The J gene is TRBJ1-2, the V gene TRBV7-3; possible D gene TRBD1, 6 bases. The CDR3 has 13 amino acids. Germline V gene data show CDR1 as SGHTA and CDR2 as FQGTGA. Deletions cut 2 bases from V and 6 bases from J, with 10 bases between. As DNA, the CDR3 is TGTGCCAGCAGCTTAGGGGGGGCCGATGGCTACACCTTC. It specifies CASSLGGADGYTF. Supplemented by reference TRBV7-3 and TRBJ1-2, the full variable domain reads GAGVSQTPSNKVTEKGKYVELRCDPISGHTALYWYRQSLGQGPEFLIYFQGTGAADDSGLPNDRFFAVRPEGSVSTLKIQRTERGDSAVYLCASSLGGADGYTFGSGTRLTVV.

This chain joins TRBV20-1 and TRBJ2-3; D gene ambiguous. CDR1 DFQATT and CDR2 SNEGSKA come from the germline V gene (reference sequence). CDR3 size: 14 residues. Trimming removed 6 bases at V and 2 bases at J, with 15 bases between. CDR3 in amino acids: CSAIGPLSTDTQYF. CDR3 nucleotides: TGCAGTGCCATTGGGCCTTTATCCACAGATACGCAGTATTTT.

This clonotype was detected only a few times. This chain links TRBV5-5 with TRBJ2-2; D is perhaps TRBD1 (6 bases). This CDR3 spans 15 amino acids. The V gene's germline CDR1 is SGHKS and CDR2 YYEKEE (reference sequence). V was cut by 2 bases and J by 6 bases, with 14 bases left in between. The CDR3 DNA reads as TGTGCCAGCAGCTTTCCCGGGACATCGTCCGGGGAGCTGTTTTTT. The encoded protein is CASSFPGTSSGELFF.

The genes are TRBV5-4 and TRBJ1-1; D is ambiguous. CDR3 length equals 15 residues. Germline CDR1 and CDR2: SGHNT and YYREEE (reference sequence). The germline V and J ends were trimmed by 1 base and 3 bases, with 13 bases remaining between them. CDR3 residues: CASSLRTDYYTEAFF. CDR3 nucleotide sequence: TGTGCCAGCAGCTTGCGGACTGATTATTACACTGAAGCTTTCTTT. The whole variable domain, filled in from reference TRBV5-4 and TRBJ1-1, reads ETGVTQSPTHLIKTRGQQVTLRCSSQSGHNTVSWYQQALGQGPQFIFQYYREEENGRGNFPPRFSGLQFPNYSSELNVNALELDDSALYLCASSLRTDYYTEAFFGQGTRLTVV.

The chain recombines TRBV6-2 or TRBV6-3 with TRBJ1-1; D is ambiguous. Germline V CDR1 and CDR2: MNHEY, SVGEGT. The CDR3 contains 17 residues. The V gene lost 4 bases and the J gene lost 5 bases, with 23 bases spanning the gap. The CDR3 nucleotides read TGTGCCAGCAGTTCTATCTCGATTACGAGGGAAAGTACTGAAGCTTTCTTT. Translation gives CASSSISITRESTEAFF.

Ten or more counts support this clonotype. This rearrangement joins TRBV7-2 to TRBJ2-3; D possibly matches TRBD1 or TRBD2 (5 bases each). V lost 3 bases to trimming and J lost 4 bases, with 11 bases between them. The CDR3 is made up of 14 amino acids. Germline CDR1 reads SGHTA; CDR2 reads FQGNSA. CDR3 nucleotide sequence: TGTGCCAGCAGCTTGGGACCCTCGGCAGATACGCAGTATTTT. It encodes CASSLGPSADTQYF.

This chain joins TRBV24-1 and TRBJ2-3; 13 bases line up with TRBD2. The CDR3 is 15 residues long. Germline-derived CDR1 and CDR2 are KGHDR and SFDVKD. V lost 10 bases to trimming and J lost 2 bases; unmatched junction nucleotides: 5. This chain's CDR3 is CATSGTSGDTDTQYF. CDR3 bases: TGTGCCACGTCGGGGACTAGCGGGGACACAGATACGCAGTATTTT.

The rearrangement uses TRBV5-6 and TRBJ2-2; the D is unclear. V was shortened by 6 bases and J by 0 bases, with 15 bases between the two germline ends. This CDR3 has 16 amino acids. Germline CDR1 and CDR2: SGHDT and YYEEEE. CDR3 residues: CASTLIRNANTGELFF. The DNA of the CDR3 is TGTGCCAGCACCCTTATTCGGAACGCGAACACCGGGGAGCTGTTTTTT.

This chain uses TRBV25-1 with TRBJ1-5; maybe TRBD1 (6 bases). Trimming cost V 5 bases and J 6 bases, with 26 bases left between them. Germline CDR1 reads MGHDK; CDR2 reads SYGVNS. This CDR3 comprises 18 residues. The CDR3 DNA reads TGTGCCAGCAGTATGGGGAACAGGGTACAACAAGAGAGTCAGCCCCAGCATTTT. It is translated as CASSMGNRVQQESQPQHF.

Only a few counts were recorded for this clonotype. V gene TRBV7-6 combines with J gene TRBJ2-2; TRBD1 matches at 11 bases. Germline-derived CDR1 and CDR2 are SGHVS and FNYEAQ. Germline trimming cut 5 bases from V and 5 bases from J; bases unmatched to any gene: 7. The CDR3 runs to 16 residues. CDR3 in amino acids: CASSRWTGGGTGELFF. CDR3 bases: TGTGCCAGCAGCCGCTGGACAGGGGGCGGAACCGGGGAGCTGTTTTTT.

This clonotype has only a few counts. V and J are TRBV6-2 or TRBV6-3 and TRBJ1-1; D is uncertain. The CDR3 length is 14 residues. V was pared by 6 bases and J by 1 base, with 12 bases between. Germline V lookup: CDR1 MNHEY, CDR2 SVGEGT. CDR3 coding DNA: TGTGCCAGCAGAGCTCCTCCGGCGAACACTGAAGCTTTCTTT. Protein product: CASRAPPANTEAFF.

This clonotype showed up just a few times. The gene calls are TRBV5-1 and TRBJ2-7, with D possibly TRBD1 on 6 matching bases. CDR1 is SGHRS and CDR2 is YFSETQ in the germline V gene. The CDR3 extends over 14 amino acids. The V end was cut by 1 base, the J end by 6 bases, with 14 bases between. The CDR3 sequence: CASSLSMRTAEQYF. DNA of the CDR3: TGCGCCAGCAGCTTGTCTATGCGGACAGCCGAGCAGTACTTC.

The V and J genes are TRBV27 and TRBJ1-5; D ambiguous. The V end was cut by 4 bases, the J end by 1 base, with 5 bases between. The CDR3 is 13 residues long. Per the germline V gene, CDR1 is MNHEY and CDR2 is SMNVEV (reference sequence). The CDR3 DNA reads as TGTGCCAGCAGTTCCTGGAGCAATCAGCCCCAGCATTTT. Translating it yields CASSSWSNQPQHF.

The chain combines TRBV7-9 with TRBJ1-2, with a tentative D call TRBD1 (5 bases). This CDR3 comprises 15 residues. Trimming left V 1 base short and J 4 bases short, with 13 bases between. Germline CDR1 and CDR2: SEHNR and FQNEAQ (reference sequence). DNA for the CDR3: TGTGCCAGCAGCTTAGAACCGGGGACCCGCTATGGCTACACCTTC. This translates into CASSLEPGTRYGYTF.